This TCR beta chain derives from a study of blood T cells in healthy people across ages (dated by TCRdb to between 2014 and 2017). About the investigation overall: In model experiments, roughly one uniquely barcoded TCR beta cDNA molecule per two T cells was captured by template switching. Using deep sequencing normalized with unique cDNA molecular identifiers, the study measured how TCR beta repertoire diversity changes with age. Two additional independent replicas of 1 million unique cDNA reads from the same blood draw were analyzed for two donors (one aged 18 to 29 and one aged 80 or older). To avoid experimental bias, donors of different ages were distributed randomly across sequencing lanes. Four age groups were formed from the donors: young (average approximately 15 years), middle-aged (less than 40), aged (roughly 59) and long-lived (approximately 78). What the work shows at the level of the full study, not this receptor alone: Estimates of total diversity from one million sequenced T cells were regarded as lower bounds and underestimates. As age increased, observed TCR beta diversity per million T cells dropped in a roughly linear way, and a significant reduction was already evident by age around 41. Conclusive comparison of naive and antigen-experienced compartments was prevented by the profiling of bulk unsorted PBMCs. There was a strong correlation between observed TCR beta diversity and the percentage of naive T cells measured by flow cytometry. Compared with the aged group, the long-lived group had more naive CD4+ T cells, fewer expanded clones and increased TCR diversity, suggesting age selection. Donor CMV infection status was unknown, potentially confounding age-related changes in expanded clonotypes.

Including the terminal cysteine and phenylalanine, the CDR3 comprises 14 residues. Here the CDR3 DNA is all that survives: 42 bases in frame from base 1. The germline V gene (reference sequence) sets CDR1 to DFQATT and CDR2 to SNEGSKA. Ends trimmed: V by 3 bases, J by 6 bases; bases unmatched to a gene: 10. This clonotype was seen a few times. The antigen this receptor binds is unknown. Base qualities are missing; no much larger clone stands one base away. The donors were about 40 Caucasian individuals from Russia, aged 6 to 90 years, who were systemically healthy. Each donor gave 8.5 to 10 milliliters of peripheral blood, collected into EDTA-treated Vacutainer tubes. PBMCs were isolated by Ficoll-Paque density-gradient centrifugation, with at least 6 million obtained per sample. Trizol reagent was used to extract total RNA from PBMCs, with at least 5.5 micrograms per sample. For every donor, flow cytometry on a PBMC aliquot measured the percentage of naive CD45RAhigh/CD27high T cells.

Libraries were built with 5' RACE. Reads for this sample came from an Illumina HiSeq 2500. A second PCR of about 7 to 12 cycles was performed with a sample-barcoded 5' primer and a J-beta primer mix. A unique molecular identifier was introduced onto each TCR beta cDNA molecule by a template-switch 5' adaptor carrying 12 random nucleotides. Each sample yielded at least 3 million CDR3-containing paired-end reads. The Mint cDNA synthesis kit, primed by a TRBC-specific oligonucleotide, was used to synthesize first-strand cDNA from all RNA. All cDNA was treated with uracil-DNA glycosylase and then went through a first 18-cycle PCR with the universal primers M1SS and BC2_uni_R. In the original analysis: Normalization of each sample was performed by random selection of 1 million high-quality reads, each carrying a distinct molecular identifier. Instead of being binned into consensus sequences, reads that shared molecular identifiers were thrown out. MiTCR, with a Q25 quality threshold and the strictest error-elimination algorithm, was used for CDR3 identification, clonotype clustering and error correction. A nonparametric unseen species model with Euler transformation was used to estimate a lower bound on total TCR beta diversity. TCRdb reran the public reads through fastp at Q25 and MiXCR, keeping productive beta chains. Rows merge per CDR3 protein into single entries with the most common DNA and genes. These V and J calls are TCRdb output, not the study's own analysis. The sample profile shows 1.5 million to 2 million distinct CDR3 sequences; roughly 28% of them were found once. The ten largest clones capture 7% to 9% of the sample.

The receptor chain draws on TRBV20-1 and TRBJ1-2, and 7 bases in between align with TRBD1. This TCR came from a woman aged 25 to 39 in good health. The sequenced material came from blood. The CDR3 amino acid sequence is: CSARIRGSAHGYTF. In nucleotides, the sequence is TGCAGTGCTAGGATCAGGGGGTCGGCACATGGCTACACCTTC.